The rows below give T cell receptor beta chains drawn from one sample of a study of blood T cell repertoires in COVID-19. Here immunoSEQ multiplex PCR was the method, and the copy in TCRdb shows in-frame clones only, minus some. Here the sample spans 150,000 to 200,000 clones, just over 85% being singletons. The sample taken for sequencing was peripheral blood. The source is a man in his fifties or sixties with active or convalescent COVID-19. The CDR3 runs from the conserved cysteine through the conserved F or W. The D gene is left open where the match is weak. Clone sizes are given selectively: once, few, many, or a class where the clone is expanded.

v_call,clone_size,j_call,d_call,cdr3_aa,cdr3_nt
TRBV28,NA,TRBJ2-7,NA,CASSPVTTPEEQYF,TGTGCCAGCAGCCCCGTGACTACCCCAGAGGAGCAGTACTTC
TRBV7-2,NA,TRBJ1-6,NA,CASSLGRGGNSPLHF,TGTGCCAGCAGCTTAGGGCGGGGAGGGAATTCACCCCTCCACTTT
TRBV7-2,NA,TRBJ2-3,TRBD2,CASSLAGTSGYSTQYF,TGTGCCAGCAGCTTAGCGGGGACTAGCGGGTATAGTACGCAGTATTTT
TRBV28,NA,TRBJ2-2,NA,CASSSPPGVTGFTTGELFF,TGTGCCAGCAGTTCTCCACCCGGCGTAACAGGGTTCACCACCGGGGAGCTGTTTTTT
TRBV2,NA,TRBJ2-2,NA,CASSVGGGNTGELFF,TGTGCCAGCAGTGTAGGGGGGGGAAACACCGGGGAGCTGTTTTTT
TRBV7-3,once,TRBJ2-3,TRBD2,CASSPRGSGVDTQYF,TGTGCCAGCAGCCCCCGTGGTAGCGGGGTAGATACGCAGTATTTT
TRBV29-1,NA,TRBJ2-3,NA,CSAEGNTDTQYF,TGCAGCGCTGAGGGCAACACAGATACGCAGTATTTT
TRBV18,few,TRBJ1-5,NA,CASSPVGGQPQHF,TGTGCCAGCTCACCGGTTGGGGGCCAGCCCCAGCATTTT
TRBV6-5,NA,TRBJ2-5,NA,CASKKTEETQYF,TGTGCCAGCAAAAAAACAGAGGAGACCCAGTACTTC
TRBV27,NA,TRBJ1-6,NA,CASRPGQTGTNSPLHF,TGTGCCAGCAGGCCAGGACAGACCGGAACTAATTCACCCCTCCACTTT
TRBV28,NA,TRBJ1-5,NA,CASKGSGFGNQPQHF,TGTGCCAGCAAAGGGTCAGGGTTCGGCAATCAGCCCCAGCATTTT
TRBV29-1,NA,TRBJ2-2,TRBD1,CSVGQGGNTGELFF,TGCAGCGTCGGACAGGGAGGGAACACCGGGGAGCTGTTTTTT
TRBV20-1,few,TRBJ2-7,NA,CSASRGGNEQYF,TGCAGTGCTAGTAGGGGGGGGAACGAGCAGTACTTC
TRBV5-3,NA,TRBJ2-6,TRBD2,CARSLRTSRARANVLTF,TGTGCCAGAAGCCTCCGGACTAGCCGTGCCCGGGCCAACGTCCTGACTTTC
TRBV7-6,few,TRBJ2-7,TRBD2,CASSLFREAGYEQYF,TGTGCCAGCAGCTTATTTCGGGAGGCGGGCTACGAGCAGTACTTC
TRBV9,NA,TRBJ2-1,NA,CASSVEGRNEQFF,TGTGCCAGCAGCGTAGAGGGGAGGAATGAGCAGTTCTTC
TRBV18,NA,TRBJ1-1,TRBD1,CASSPPRTGSDVVAFF,TGTGCCAGCTCACCACCCAGGACAGGTTCGGATGTGGTAGCTTTCTTT
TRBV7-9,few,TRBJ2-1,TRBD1,CASSPTGQIYNEQFF,TGTGCCAGCAGCCCCACGGGACAGATATACAATGAGCAGTTCTTC
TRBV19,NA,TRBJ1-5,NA,CASSATGSNQPQHF,TGTGCCAGTAGTGCTACAGGGAGCAATCAGCCCCAGCATTTT
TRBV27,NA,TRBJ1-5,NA,CASSKTGQGSQPQHF,TGTGCCAGCAGCAAGACAGGACAAGGATCTCAGCCCCAGCATTTT
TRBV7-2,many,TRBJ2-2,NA,CASSLVKNTGELFF,TGTGCCAGCAGCTTAGTCAAGAACACCGGGGAGCTGTTTTTT
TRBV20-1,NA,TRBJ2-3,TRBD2,CSASQERDSTDTQYF,TGCAGTGCTAGTCAAGAGCGGGACAGCACAGATACGCAGTATTTT